Listed below are T cell receptor beta chains from one sample, sequenced in a study of cytomegalovirus exposure and HLA in healthy donors. Using immunoSEQ multiplex PCR, the repertoire was profiled, and TCRdb retains in-frame clones only, with some absent. The listing records 70,000 or so clones. Material for sequencing was PBMCs. Receptors originate from a man in his forties in good health and CMV-seronegative. Each CDR3 is given with its conserved first and last residue. The D gene is left open where the match is weak.

length	D	V	J	DNA	CDR3
14	NA	TRBV19	TRBJ2-5	TGTGCCAGTAGTATAGGAGGAAACCAAGAGACCCAGTACTTC	CASSIGGNQETQYF
12	NA	TRBV7-9	TRBJ2-7	TGTGCCAGCAGCCCCACGGTCTACGAGCAGTACTTC	CASSPTVYEQYF
14	NA	TRBV7-9	TRBJ2-7	TGTGCCAGCAGCTTACAGGGTGTGGTGGGCGAGCAGTACTTC	CASSLQGVVGEQYF
14	TRBD1	TRBV5-5	TRBJ1-2	TGTGCCAGCAGCCCGATCGGACAGGGCTATGGCTACACCTTC	CASSPIGQGYGYTF
13	TRBD1	TRBV2	TRBJ2-7	TGTGCCAGCAGGCGACAGGGTTACTACGAGCAGTACTTC	CASRRQGYYEQYF
13	TRBD1	TRBV28	TRBJ1-1	TGTGCCAGCAGTTTAATAGGGACAGCTGAAGCTTTCTTT	CASSLIGTAEAFF
15	NA	TRBV6-6	TRBJ2-5	TGTGCCAGCAGTTACTCAGACACCTCCGGAGAGACCCAGTACTTC	CASSYSDTSGETQYF
18	NA	TRBV7-9	TRBJ2-2	TGTGCCAGCAGCGCACCGAGTCAGGGGCCGCTTAACACCGGGGAGCTGTTTTTT	CASSAPSQGPLNTGELFF
15	NA	TRBV7-3	TRBJ2-5	TGTGCCAGCAGTCCCTATTCGGCGGGCCAAGAGACCCAGTACTTC	CASSPYSAGQETQYF
15	TRBD1	TRBV5-1	TRBJ2-7	TGCGCCAGCAGCCTCGGGACAGGGGCAAACTACGAGCAGTACTTC	CASSLGTGANYEQYF
13	NA	TRBV30	TRBJ1-5	TGTGCCTGGAGCCTAGGAGGGGATGGGCCCCAGCATTTT	CAWSLGGDGPQHF
16	TRBD1	TRBV29-1	TRBJ2-3	TGCAGCGTTGAAGGGCTCCGGGACAGGGGAAGAGATACGCAGTATTTT	CSVEGLRDRGRDTQYF
15	TRBD2	TRBV5-1	TRBJ2-1	TGCGCCAGCAGCGCACTAGCGGGGGAGTACAATGAGCAGTTCTTC	CASSALAGEYNEQFF
15	NA	TRBV14	TRBJ2-2	TGTGCCAGCAGCCCCCAGGGGGGCCCGGGCGGGGAGCTGTTTTTT	CASSPQGGPGGELFF
13	NA	TRBV5-4	TRBJ2-5	TGTGCCAGCAGCTCGTGGCTCCAAGAGACCCAGTACTTC	CASSSWLQETQYF
14	NA	TRBV5-1	TRBJ2-7	TGCGCCAGCAGCTTGGGGCAGAGGGCCTACGAGCAGTACTTC	CASSLGQRAYEQYF
15	NA	TRBV5-1	TRBJ1-1	TGCGCCAGCAGCTTTAAGGGAGCATGGGGCACTGAAGCTTTCTTT	CASSFKGAWGTEAFF
11	NA	TRBV30	TRBJ1-2	TGTGCCTGGAGTGGCGGGCGGACGCGATCCTTC	CAWSGGRTRSF
15	TRBD1	TRBV19	TRBJ2-7	TGTGCCAGTAGTTCCCAGGGGGCTCCCTCCTACGAGCAGTACTTC	CASSSQGAPSYEQYF
14	TRBD1	TRBV27	TRBJ2-7	TGTGCCAGCAGAGTGACAGGGCCGACCTACGAGCAGTACTTC	CASRVTGPTYEQYF
14	NA	TRBV6-5	TRBJ2-7	TGTGCCAGCAGTTTGGTTAAGGGGCGGAACGAGCAGTACTTC	CASSLVKGRNEQYF
14	NA	TRBV30	TRBJ2-3	TGTGCCTGGAGTGTAGACGGAGGGGCAGATACGCAGTATTTT	CAWSVDGGADTQYF
14	TRBD1	TRBV12-5	TRBJ1-2	TGTGCTAGTGGTTTACCCGACAGGGCGGGCGGCTACACCTTC	CASGLPDRAGGYTF
14	NA	TRBV7-6	TRBJ2-2	TGTGCCAGCAGCTTGGGCGGGATAGGCGGGGAGCTGTTTTTT	CASSLGGIGGELFF
14	TRBD1	TRBV27	TRBJ2-7	TGTGCCAGCAGTAAGAAGACAGGGGGTGGCGAGCAGTACTTC	CASSKKTGGGEQYF
15	NA	TRBV6-4	TRBJ1-6	TGTGCCAGCAGTGACTCATCAGGGGACAATTCACCCCTCCACTTT	CASSDSSGDNSPLHF
12	TRBD1	TRBV29-1	TRBJ2-3	TGCAGCGTCGGGACAGGGACAGATACGCAGTATTTT	CSVGTGTDTQYF
14	NA	TRBV15	TRBJ2-1	TGTGCCACTGGGGGCCTCATGGCCTACAATGAGCAGTTCTTC	CATGGLMAYNEQFF
14	TRBD2	TRBV10-1	TRBJ2-7	TGCGCCAGCAGTGAGTCTAGCGGGGGATACGAGCAGTACTTC	CASSESSGGYEQYF
17	TRBD1	TRBV7-2	TRBJ2-5	TGTGCCAGCAGCCAGGGGGCAGGGGCCGCCCTTCGGGAGACCCAGTACTTC	CASSQGAGAALRETQYF
16	NA	TRBV5-4	TRBJ1-2	TGTGCCAGCAGCCCTCGAAGTCGGGTGACTAACTATGGCTACACCTTC	CASSPRSRVTNYGYTF
17	NA	TRBV10-1	TRBJ2-2	TGCGCCAGCCTACGAAGGAGGTTGACACCACTCACCGGGGAGCTGTTTTTT	CASLRRRLTPLTGELFF
16	TRBD2	TRBV11-1	TRBJ2-3	TGTGCCAGCAGCTTAGGCCCCGCGGGGGGCACAGATACGCAGTATTTT	CASSLGPAGGTDTQYF
16	TRBD1	TRBV6-1	TRBJ1-1	TGTGCCAGCAGTGAGGGACAGGGGGCCGGGAACACTGAAGCTTTCTTT	CASSEGQGAGNTEAFF
13	NA	TRBV6-1	TRBJ1-1	TGTGCCAGCAGGGACAGCTTGAGCACTGAAGCTTTCTTT	CASRDSLSTEAFF
16	NA	TRBV13	TRBJ2-5	TGTGCCAGCAGTCCCCGGGGGTTAGCGTCGCAAGAGACCCAGTACTTC	CASSPRGLASQETQYF
16	TRBD1	TRBV6-5	TRBJ2-1	TGTGCCAGCAGTTACTCCGGGACAGGGGTTTACAATGAGCAGTTCTTC	CASSYSGTGVYNEQFF
14	NA	TRBV18	TRBJ2-3	TGTGCCAGCTCCCCTAACGCCGGCACAGATACGCAGTATTTT	CASSPNAGTDTQYF
14	NA	TRBV11-2	TRBJ1-1	TGTGCCAGCAGCTTAGATATCCTGAACACTGAAGCTTTCTTT	CASSLDILNTEAFF
15	NA	TRBV9	TRBJ2-7	TGTGCCAGCAGCGTAGTCCCGGCGGCTACCTACGAGCAGTACTTC	CASSVVPAATYEQYF
15	NA	TRBV19	TRBJ1-6	TGTGCCAGTAGAACCGGGGGCTCCTATAATTCACCCCTCCACTTT	CASRTGGSYNSPLHF
14	NA	TRBV11-2	TRBJ1-1	TGTGCCAGCAGCTTGGACGGGGGGCTTACTGAAGCTTTCTTT	CASSLDGGLTEAFF
16	NA	TRBV5-1	TRBJ2-7	TGCGCCAGCAGCTTGGCCGACAGATTTTCATCCTACGAGCAGTACTTC	CASSLADRFSSYEQYF
16	NA	TRBV28	TRBJ2-3	TGTGCCAGCAGCCCGCTGGAGCGCAGGGGCACAGATACGCAGTATTTT	CASSPLERRGTDTQYF
13	TRBD2	TRBV28	TRBJ2-5	TGTGCCAGCAGACCTTCTAGCGGGCAGACCCAGTACTTC	CASRPSSGQTQYF
18	TRBD1	TRBV11-2	TRBJ2-5	TGTGCCAGCAGCTTCAGAGCTAGAACGGACAGGGGCGGTGAGACCCAGTACTTC	CASSFRARTDRGGETQYF
13	TRBD1	TRBV29-1	TRBJ2-7	TGCAGCGCCTGGGACAGGGTTCCCTACGAGCAGTACTTC	CSAWDRVPYEQYF
15	TRBD2	TRBV5-6	TRBJ2-1	TGTGCCAGCAGGGCCGGACTAGCGGGGGATAATGAGCAGTTCTTC	CASRAGLAGDNEQFF
15	NA	TRBV7-9	TRBJ1-6	TGTGCCAGCAGTTATATCAGGGGATCGAATTCACCCCTCCACTTT	CASSYIRGSNSPLHF
16	TRBD1	TRBV2	TRBJ1-1	TGTGCCAGCAGTTTCGACAGGGGGCGTTCGAACACTGAAGCTTTCTTT	CASSFDRGRSNTEAFF
14	TRBD1	TRBV10-3	TRBJ2-1	TGTGCCATCGGCCCGGGGACAGGGTACAATGAGCAGTTCTTC	CAIGPGTGYNEQFF
18	TRBD2	TRBV4-1	TRBJ2-2	TGCGCCAGCAGCCAGTACCTAGCGGGGGGGCCGGACACCGGGGAGCTGTTTTTT	CASSQYLAGGPDTGELFF
14	TRBD2	TRBV27	TRBJ2-1	TGTGCCAGCAGTTTACGCGGGGGTCTTAATGAGCAGTTCTTC	CASSLRGGLNEQFF
15	NA	TRBV6-1	TRBJ2-7	TGTGCCAGCAGTGCACTGTCCAGCGGCTCCTACGAGCAGTACTTC	CASSALSSGSYEQYF